The present entry profiles one TCR beta chain with its context. The sample belongs to a study of cytomegalovirus exposure and HLA in healthy donors. Looking at the study overall: Samples from HLA-typed donors yielded 85 million to 95 million unique TCRs in an early data release.

The ends lost 0 bases at V and 5 bases at J; junction bases unmatched: 9. The CDR3 is 16 amino acids. CDR1 and CDR2 from the germline V gene are LGHNA and YNFKEQ. Both 60 Vbeta primers and 13 Jbeta primers went into the PCR. The repertoire was sequenced with immunoSEQ multiplex PCR; TCRdb's copy has only in-frame clones and lacks some. The sample lists some 78,000 clones, roughly 80% occurring once. The receptor comes from a man aged 45-65 years in good health and CMV-seropositive. The chain has TRBV4-2 and TRBJ2-7; 8 bases are shared with TRBD2. Sequencing was carried out using PBMCs. CDR3 region: CASSQEPSGPGDEQYF. The CDR3 DNA reads TGTGCCAGCAGCCAAGAGCCTAGCGGGCCCGGGGACGAGCAGTACTTC.